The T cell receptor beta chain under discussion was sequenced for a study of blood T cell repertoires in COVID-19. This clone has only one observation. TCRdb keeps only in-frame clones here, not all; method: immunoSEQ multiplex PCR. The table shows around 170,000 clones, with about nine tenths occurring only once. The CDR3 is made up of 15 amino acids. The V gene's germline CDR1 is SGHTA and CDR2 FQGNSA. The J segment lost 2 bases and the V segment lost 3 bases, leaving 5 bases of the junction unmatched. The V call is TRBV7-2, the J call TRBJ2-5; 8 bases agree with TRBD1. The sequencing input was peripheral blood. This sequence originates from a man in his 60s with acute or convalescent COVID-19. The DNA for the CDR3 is TGTGCCAGCAGCTTCCGGACAGGGTGGCAAGAGACCCAGTACTTC. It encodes CASSFRTGWQETQYF. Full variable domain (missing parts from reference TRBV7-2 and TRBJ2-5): GAGVSQSPSNKVTEKGKDVELRCDPISGHTALYWYRQSLGQGLEFLIYFQGNSAPDKSGLPSDRFSAERTGGSVSTLTIQRTQQEDSAVYLCASSFRTGWQETQYFGPGTRLLVL.